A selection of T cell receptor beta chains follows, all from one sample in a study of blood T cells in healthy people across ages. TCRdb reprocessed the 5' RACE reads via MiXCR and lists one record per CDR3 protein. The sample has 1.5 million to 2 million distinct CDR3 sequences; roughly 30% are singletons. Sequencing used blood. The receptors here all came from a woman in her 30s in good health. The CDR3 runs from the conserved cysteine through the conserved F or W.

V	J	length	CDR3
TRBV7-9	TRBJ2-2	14	CASSSPDSTGELFF
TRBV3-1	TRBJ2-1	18	CASSPQGVAGAVWNEQFF
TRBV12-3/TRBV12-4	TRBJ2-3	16	CASSFVSGGSTDTQYF
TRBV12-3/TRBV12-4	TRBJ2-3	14	CASSLSLEADTQYF
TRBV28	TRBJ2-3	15	CASAYGTASTDTQYF
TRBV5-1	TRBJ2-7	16	CASSPRLQGASIEQYF
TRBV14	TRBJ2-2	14	CASSQVGTAGERFF
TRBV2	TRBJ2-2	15	CASSRVTGANGELFF
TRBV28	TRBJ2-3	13	CASSGGAPDTQYF
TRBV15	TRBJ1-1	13	CATSSNEDTEAFF
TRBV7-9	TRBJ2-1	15	CASSFRAGDLSEQFF
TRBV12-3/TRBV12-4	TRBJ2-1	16	CVSSPTRVGRLDERFF
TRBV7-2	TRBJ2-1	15	CASSAGTSGGSEQFF
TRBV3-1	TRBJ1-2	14	CASSQGDPTNGYTF
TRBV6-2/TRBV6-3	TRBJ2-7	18	CASSPAGQIAGDSYEQYF
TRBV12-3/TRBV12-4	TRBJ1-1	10	CASPGGEAFF
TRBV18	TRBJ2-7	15	CASSWTLAEGYEQYF
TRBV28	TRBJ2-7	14	CASTLSASAYEQYF
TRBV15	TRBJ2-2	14	CATHSSGYTGELFF
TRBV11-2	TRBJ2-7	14	CASSFYSTFNEQYF
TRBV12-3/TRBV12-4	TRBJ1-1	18	CASSPRDRGLIMNTEAFF
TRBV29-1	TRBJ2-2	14	CSVEQRGGTGELFF
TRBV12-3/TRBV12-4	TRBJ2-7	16	CASSTPHSGDSYEQYF
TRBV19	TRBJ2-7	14	CASSIGLFGYEQYF
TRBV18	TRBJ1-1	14	CASSPPLGNTEAFF
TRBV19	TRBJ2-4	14	CASANAVAKNIQYF
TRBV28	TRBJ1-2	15	CASSLWGQGGKGYTF
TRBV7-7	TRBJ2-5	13	CASSRVRDETQYF
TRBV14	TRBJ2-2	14	CASSQSRGAGELFF
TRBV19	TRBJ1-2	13	CASSERQGHGYTF
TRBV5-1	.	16	CASSSSGGSLRETQYF
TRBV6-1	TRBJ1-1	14	CASSEGGLGTEAFF
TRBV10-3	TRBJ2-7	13	CAIRERESHEQYF
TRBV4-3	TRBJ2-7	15	CASSQDRTDYYEQYF
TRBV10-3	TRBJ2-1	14	CAIRESGQGGEQFF
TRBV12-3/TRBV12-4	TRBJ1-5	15	CASQNRRQHNQPQHF
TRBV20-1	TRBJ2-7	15	CSASPTSDSSYEQYF
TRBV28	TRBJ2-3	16	CASSSSGTGKTDTQYF
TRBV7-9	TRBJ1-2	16	CASSYTGTGLNYGYTF
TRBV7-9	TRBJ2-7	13	CASEGQSGYEQYF
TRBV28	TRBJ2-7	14	CASRATGSSYEQYF
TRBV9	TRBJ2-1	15	CASSVAGTTDNEQFF
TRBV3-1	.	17	CASSQALGGGHQETQYF
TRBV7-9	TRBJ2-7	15	CASSPLSGTNYERYF
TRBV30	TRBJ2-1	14	CAWSVASIQGEQFF
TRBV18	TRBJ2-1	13	CASSPPNVNEQFF
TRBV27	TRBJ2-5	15	CASRTKGRGQETQYF
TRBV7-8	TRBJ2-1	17	CASSLGLETSGSHEQFF
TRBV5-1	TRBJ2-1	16	CASRPGAGSSYNEQFF
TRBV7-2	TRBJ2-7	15	CASSLRHRGLGEQYF
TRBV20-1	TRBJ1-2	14	CSAYQQGKDYGYTF
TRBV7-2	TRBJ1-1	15	CASSLGGRGWGEAFF